The 11 T cell receptor beta chains listed next were all sequenced from one sample in a study of cytomegalovirus exposure and HLA in healthy donors. Method: immunoSEQ multiplex PCR; TCRdb's copy keeps in-frame clones and lacks some. The sample holds 160,000 or so clones, 80% to 85% seen once. Sequencing input: PBMCs. The receptors here all came from a man aged 25-40 years in good health and CMV-seropositive.

This sequence joins TRBV13 and TRBJ1-1; D remains ambiguous. Germline CDR1 PRHDT, CDR2 FYEKMQ (reference sequence). V was pared by 0 bases and J by 4 bases, with 3 bases between. The CDR3 sequence is 12 residues long. DNA of the CDR3: TGTGCCAGCAGCTTAGGGGCCACTGAAGCTTTCTTT. It encodes CASSLGATEAFF. The full variable domain, with the rest looked up from reference TRBV13 and TRBJ1-1, is AAGVIQSPRHLIKEKRETATLKCYPIPRHDTVYWYQQGPGQDPQFLISFYEKMQSDKGSIPDRFSAQQFSDYHSELNMSSLELGDSALYFCASSLGATEAFFGQGTRLTVV.

This chain connects TRBV27 to TRBJ2-2; weak D call: TRBD1 (5 bases). Per germline, CDR1 MNHEY and CDR2 SMNVEV (reference sequence). The V end was cut by 8 bases, the J end by 2 bases, with 12 bases between. The CDR3 covers 14 residues. The chain's CDR3 is CASAAGINTGELFF. The CDR3 nucleotides are TGTGCCAGCGCTGCAGGGATAAACACCGGGGAGCTGTTTTTT.

The V call is TRBV7-8, the J call TRBJ1-4; 7 bases match TRBD1. V was pared by 5 bases and J by 1 base, with 4 bases of the junction left unmatched. Germline-derived CDR1 and CDR2 are SGHVS and FQNEAQ. There are 15 residues in the CDR3. The CDR3 DNA is TGTGCCAGCAGCGCTTACAGGGGAACTAATGAAAAACTGTTTTTT. Amino acids: CASSAYRGTNEKLFF. Variable domain in full (rest from reference TRBV7-8 and TRBJ1-4): GAGVSQSPRYKVAKRGQDVALRCDPISGHVSLFWYQQALGQGPEFLTYFQNEAQLDKSGLPSDRFFAERPEGSVSTLKIQRTQQEDSAVYLCASSAYRGTNEKLFFGSGTQLSVL.

The chain carries TRBV7-2 and TRBJ1-5; D is possibly TRBD1 (6 bases). The CDR3 covers 12 residues. V gave up 10 bases and J gave up 5 bases, with 12 bases separating them. Germline assignment: CDR1 SGHTA and CDR2 FQGNSA. In DNA form, the CDR3 reads TGTGCCACCGCAGGGGATCATCAGCCCCAGCATTTT. This sequence encodes CATAGDHQPQHF.

The chain carries TRBV7-3 and TRBJ2-7; 8 bases agree with TRBD2. Germline CDR1 and CDR2: SGHTA and FQGTGA. The CDR3 has 13 residues. The V gene end was trimmed by 5 bases and the J gene end by 6 bases; junction bases not matched to a gene: 6. Written as DNA, the CDR3 is TGTGCCAGCAGCCTACGGGAGGGCTCCGAGCAGTACTTC. It encodes CASSLREGSEQYF.

The chain uses TRBV5-4 and TRBJ1-1; unclear D gene. This CDR3 is 14 amino acids long. V shed 0 bases and J shed 6 bases, with 12 bases lying between them. The germline CDR1 and CDR2 sequences are SGHNT and YYREEE (reference sequence). The CDR3 coding sequence is TGTGCCAGCAGCTTGGACAGAAACCCCGCTGAAGCTTTCTTT. As protein: CASSLDRNPAEAFF.

V and J are TRBV5-5 and TRBJ2-5; D gene uncertain. Trimming shortened V by 1 base and J by 4 bases, and 8 bases separated the two germline ends. The CDR3 has 13 amino acids. Germline V gene lookup returns CDR1 SGHKS and CDR2 YYEKEE (reference sequence). The CDR3 spells CASSLNPGETQYF. For the CDR3, the DNA is TGTGCCAGCAGCTTGAACCCGGGAGAGACCCAGTACTTC.

V usage is TRBV9 and J usage is TRBJ2-5, with a weak D call TRBD1 (6 bases). V lost 0 bases and J lost 3, with 9 bases in between. Germline V gene data show CDR1 as SGDLS and CDR2 as YYNGEE. The CDR3 covers 14 residues. CDR3 sequence reads: CASSVGQAEETQYF. CDR3 DNA sequence: TGTGCCAGCAGCGTAGGACAGGCGGAAGAGACCCAGTACTTC.

The rearrangement joins TRBV29-1 to TRBJ2-3; 7 bases agree with TRBD2. This CDR3 contains 14 residues. V shed 8 bases and J 0 bases; nucleotides not matched to a gene: 8. Germline V gives CDR1 SQVTM, CDR2 ANQGSEA. The CDR3 nucleotides read TGCAGCCTAAAGCGGGGATCAAGCACAGATACGCAGTATTTT. It encodes CSLKRGSSTDTQYF.

V is TRBV30 and J is TRBJ2-1, with 7 bases aligning to TRBD2. The CDR3 covers 15 residues. Germline V gives CDR1 GTSNPN, CDR2 SVGIG (reference sequence). The J segment lost 10 bases and the V segment lost 5 bases, leaving 17 bases of the junction unmatched. CDR3 sequence reads: CAWGRPSGILREQFF. In nucleotides, the CDR3 is TGTGCCTGGGGGAGACCGAGCGGGATCCTCCGAGAGCAGTTCTTC.

The gene calls are TRBV19 and TRBJ1-5, with 7 bases fitting TRBD1. The CDR3 runs 18 residues. Trimming took 2 bases from V and 0 from J; bases not matched to a gene: 10. The germline V gene has CDR1 LNHDA and CDR2 SQIVND (reference sequence). In DNA form, the CDR3 reads TGTGCCAGTAGTATAATCACCGGGACAGTCTCTAGCAATCAGCCCCAGCATTTT. Encoded protein: CASSIITGTVSSNQPQHF. Based on the CDR3 plus reference TRBV19 and TRBJ1-5, the full variable domain is DGGITQSPKYLFRKEGQNVTLSCEQNLNHDAMYWYRQDPGQGLRLIYYSQIVNDFQKGDIAEGYSVSREKKESFPLTVTSAQKNPTAFYLCASSIITGTVSSNQPQHFGDGTRLSIL.